The 28 T cell receptor beta chains listed next were all sequenced from one sample in a study of T cell responses to AZD1222 COVID-19 vaccine. The repertoire was sequenced with immunoSEQ multiplex PCR; TCRdb's copy has only in-frame clones and lacks some. The sample yields around 180,000 clones, 88% seen once. The starting material was peripheral blood, obtained 28 days after the second AZD1222 dose. The receptors were gathered from an adult who received the AZD1222 COVID-19 vaccine.

The genes are TRBV4-2 and TRBJ2-2; the D gene is possibly TRBD2 (6 bases). With 7 bases removed from V and 3 bases from J, the gap between germline ends came to 15 bases. Germline CDR1 and CDR2: LGHNA and YNFKEQ. The CDR3 totals 15 residues. The CDR3 sequence is CASTPTWGDTGELFF. In nucleotides, the CDR3 is TGTGCCAGCACCCCGACTTGGGGGGACACCGGGGAGCTGTTTTTT.

The genes are TRBV7-9 and TRBJ2-2; D possibly uses TRBD1 or TRBD2 (5 bases each). This CDR3 region has 15 residues. Germline V lookup: CDR1 SEHNR, CDR2 FQNEAQ (reference sequence). V dropped 2 bases and J dropped 3 bases, with 10 bases sitting between them. The CDR3 DNA reads as TGTGCCAGCAGCTTACTCGGGGCCCACACCGGGGAGCTGTTTTTT. Protein sequence: CASSLLGAHTGELFF.

The chain carries TRBV27 and TRBJ2-2; 9 bases are a match to TRBD2. Germline V gene lookup returns CDR1 MNHEY and CDR2 SMNVEV (reference sequence). This CDR3 has 15 amino acids. V gave up 2 bases and J gave up 5 bases; unmatched junction bases: 3. For the CDR3, the DNA is TGTGCCAGCAGTTTAAAGCTAGCGGGGACCGGGGAGCTGTTTTTT. Its translation is CASSLKLAGTGELFF.

The rearrangement links TRBV9 to TRBJ2-2; D unclear. Germline CDR1 reads SGDLS; CDR2 reads YYNGEE. The CDR3 has 17 residues. The V end was cut by 1 base, the J end by 1 base, with 14 bases between. The chain's CDR3 is CASSVLPSTWNTGELFF. The CDR3 DNA is TGTGCCAGCAGCGTACTCCCCTCTACCTGGAACACCGGGGAGCTGTTTTTT.

This chain links TRBV5-1 with TRBJ2-5; D tentatively reads TRBD1 or TRBD2 (6 bases each). Germline V gene sequence: CDR1 SGHRS, CDR2 YFSETQ. The CDR3 loop spans 14 amino acids. Trimming left V 4 bases short and J 5 bases short, with 15 bases between. The CDR3 protein is CASSVVGGDETQYF. CDR3 in DNA: TGCGCCAGCAGCGTCGTGGGGGGCGACGAGACCCAGTACTTC.

The rearrangement links TRBV9 to TRBJ1-4, with D unresolved. Germline V gene lookup returns CDR1 SGDLS and CDR2 YYNGEE. CDR3 size: 14 residues. V dropped 4 bases and J dropped 3 bases, with 10 bases sitting between them. The chain's CDR3 is CASSSQGANEKLFF. The CDR3 nucleotides read TGTGCCAGCAGCTCCCAAGGCGCTAATGAAAAACTGTTTTTT.

V usage is TRBV18 and J usage is TRBJ2-7; D is unresolved. The CDR3 spans 14 residues. V was pared by 3 bases and J by 0 bases, with 9 bases between. The germline CDR1 and CDR2 sequences are KGHSH and LQKENI. The CDR3 protein is CASSPPGDSYEQYF. CDR3 coding DNA: TGTGCCAGCTCACCCCCGGGTGACTCCTACGAGCAGTACTTC.

The J gene is TRBJ1-1, the V gene TRBV4-1, with D uncertain. CDR1 is MGHRA and CDR2 is YSYEKL in the germline V gene. Trimming left V 3 bases short and J 3 bases short, with 8 bases between. CDR3 size: 13 residues. CDR3 amino acids: CASSHGWDTEAFF. CDR3 DNA: TGCGCCAGCAGCCACGGTTGGGACACTGAAGCTTTCTTT.

The chain recombines TRBV27 with TRBJ2-5; the D call may be TRBD1 or TRBD2 (5 bases each). This CDR3 is built from 14 residues. V was pared by 6 bases and J by 5 bases, with 16 bases between. Per germline, CDR1 MNHEY and CDR2 SMNVEV (reference sequence). CDR3 residues: CASSLRPWGETQYF. In DNA form, the CDR3 reads TGTGCCAGCAGCCTTCGGCCCTGGGGGGAGACCCAGTACTTC.

This chain uses TRBV4-3 with TRBJ1-2; 11 nucleotides match TRBD1. J was trimmed by 8 bases and V by 3 bases; bases with no gene match: 2. The CDR3 contains 13 residues. The germline V gene has CDR1 LGHNA and CDR2 YSLEER. CDR3 region: CASSQDRGQGYTF. Written as DNA, the CDR3 is TGCGCCAGCAGCCAGGACAGGGGGCAAGGCTACACCTTC.

The chain employs TRBV24-1 and TRBJ1-1; perhaps TRBD1 as D (5 bases). The germline V gene encodes CDR1 KGHDR and CDR2 SFDVKD. This CDR3 region has 13 residues. Deletions cut 2 bases from V and 11 bases from J, with 14 bases between. The CDR3 nucleotides read TGTGCCACCAGTGATTACTATGCGGGGCCCGCTTTCTTT. Translation: CATSDYYAGPAFF.

The count of this clone is one. This sequence joins TRBV10-3 and TRBJ1-5; perhaps TRBD1 as D (6 bases). The V end was cut by 2 bases, the J end by 5 bases, with 13 bases between. CDR1 ENHRY and CDR2 SYGVKD come from the germline V gene. The CDR3 is 15 amino acids. The CDR3 nucleotides are TGTGCCATCAGTGAGGGAGGACAGAACTATCAGCCCCAGCATTTT. Translation: CAISEGGQNYQPQHF.

The chain links TRBV5-1 to TRBJ1-2; 7 bases map to TRBD1. Germline values: CDR1 SGHRS, CDR2 YFSETQ. The CDR3 spans 16 residues. J lost 0 bases, V lost 1 base, and 6 bases had no gene match. CDR3 protein: CASSLTFDRANYGYTF. The CDR3 coding sequence is TGCGCCAGCAGCTTGACCTTCGACAGGGCTAACTATGGCTACACCTTC. The entire variable domain, with the rest obtained from reference TRBV5-1 and TRBJ1-2, is as follows: KAGVTQTPRYLIKTRGQQVTLSCSPISGHRSVSWYQQTPGQGLQFLFEYFSETQRNKGNFPGRFSGRQFSNSRSEMNVSTLELGDSALYLCASSLTFDRANYGYTFGSGTRLTVV.

The chain recombines TRBV3-1 (or the pseudogene TRBV3-2) with TRBJ2-7, with TRBD2 as a possible D gene (6 bases). The CDR3 covers 12 residues. From germline, CDR1 is LGHDT and CDR2 YNNKEL (reference sequence). V was shortened by 8 bases and J by 0 bases, with 8 bases between the two germline ends. The CDR3 here is CASGRFSYEQYF. In DNA, the CDR3 is TGTGCCAGCGGGAGGTTCTCCTACGAGCAGTACTTC.

The chain carries TRBV4-3 and TRBJ2-2; maybe TRBD2 (6 bases). CDR1 and CDR2 from the germline V gene are LGHNA and YSLEER. V was cut by 5 bases and J by 3 bases, with 13 bases left in between. The CDR3 runs 15 residues. DNA for the CDR3: TGCGCCAGCAGCTCGAGCGGGCCGCACACCGGGGAGCTGTTTTTT. This encodes CASSSSGPHTGELFF.

As regards this clone: The junction departs from germline at one end; a sequencing error may be responsible. The sample has other DNA sequences that encode this CDR3 too. This chain uses TRBV6-5 with TRBJ1-5; maybe TRBD1 (5 bases). The germline gives CDR1 MNHEY, CDR2 SVGAGI. The CDR3 loop spans 13 amino acids. This chain's CDR3 is CAGTGDSNQPQHF. The CDR3 DNA reads TGCGCCGGAACAGGAGATAGCAATCAGCCCCAGCATTTT.

The CDR3 region is CASSLGSSFSDTQYF. CDR3 DNA: TGTGCCAGCAGCCTTGGTTCGTCTTTTTCAGATACGCAGTATTTT. This chain joins TRBV11-3 and TRBJ2-3; D is ambiguous. This CDR3 is 15 amino acids long. Trimming cost V 5 bases and J 4 bases, with 16 bases left between them. Germline CDR1 is SGHNT and CDR2 is YENEEA.

The genes are TRBV5-5 and TRBJ1-4; D gene ambiguous. CDR3 length equals 15 residues. Trimming took off 4 bases at V and 1 base at J, with 11 bases between the two ends. The V gene's germline CDR1 is SGHKS and CDR2 YYEKEE (reference sequence). CDR3 coding DNA: TGTGCCAGCAGCATGGACGGTAGAACTAATGAAAAACTGTTTTTT. Its translation is CASSMDGRTNEKLFF.

V and J are TRBV24-1 and TRBJ1-5, with TRBD1 matching 8 bases. Germline V gene data show CDR1 as KGHDR and CDR2 as SFDVKD. After removal of 10 bases from V and 4 bases from J, the junction contained 8 bases not matched to a gene. This CDR3 comprises 14 residues. In nucleotides, the CDR3 is TGTGCCACAACCCAGACAGGGGTTAATCAGCCCCAGCATTTT. This sequence encodes CATTQTGVNQPQHF.

The chain joins TRBV7-9 to TRBJ2-7; TRBD1 agrees at 9 bases. Losses at the gene ends were 0 bases for V and 3 bases for J; bases not matched to a gene: 9. The CDR3 totals 17 residues. Germline CDR1 and CDR2: SEHNR and FQNEAQ (reference sequence). The CDR3: CASSLAHGTGINYEQYF. CDR3 DNA sequence: TGTGCCAGCAGCTTAGCGCACGGGACAGGGATAAACTACGAGCAGTACTTC.

The rearrangement links TRBV12-5 to TRBJ2-1, with 13 bases lining up with TRBD2. CDR3 length: 18 residues. With 5 bases clipped from V and 10 bases from J, the junction kept 17 bases outside the gene matches. The germline V gene encodes CDR1 LGHNT and CDR2 FRNRAP. This CDR3 reads CASGPRGAGTSGKGEQFF. In nucleotides, the CDR3 is TGTGCTAGTGGTCCCCGAGGGGCCGGGACTAGCGGGAAAGGGGAGCAGTTCTTC. Full variable domain (remainder filled in from reference TRBV12-5 and TRBJ2-1): DARVTQTPRHKVTEMGQEVTMRCQPILGHNTVFWYRQTMMQGLELLAYFRNRAPLDDSGMPKDRFSAEMPDATLATLKIQPSEPRDSAVYFCASGPRGAGTSGKGEQFFGPGTRLTVL.

The rearrangement joins TRBV4-3 to TRBJ2-1, with D maybe TRBD2 (5 bases). The germline V gene has CDR1 LGHNA and CDR2 YSLEER. Trimming removed 0 bases from V and 7 bases from J, with 13 bases in between. This CDR3 is built from 15 residues. This CDR3 is CASSQDPGSKNEQFF. The CDR3, as DNA: TGCGCCAGCAGCCAAGATCCGGGAAGCAAGAATGAGCAGTTCTTC.

This chain connects TRBV28 to TRBJ2-1, with TRBD2 identical over 10 bases. V lost 3 bases to trimming and J lost 4 bases; unmatched junction nucleotides: 3. This CDR3 comprises 15 residues. Germline assignment: CDR1 MDHEN and CDR2 SYDVKM. CDR3 sequence (DNA): TGTGCCAGCAGTTTTCTAGCGGGAGCATACAATGAGCAGTTCTTC. Translation gives CASSFLAGAYNEQFF.

This chain uses TRBV3-1 (or the pseudogene TRBV3-2) with TRBJ2-1; D might be TRBD1 (5 bases). CDR1 is LGHDT, CDR2 YNNKEL, per germline (reference sequence). V was cut by 0 bases and J by 0 bases, with 6 bases left in between. This CDR3 is built from 15 residues. CDR3 amino acids: CASSQDRDSYNEQFF. The CDR3 bases are TGTGCCAGCAGCCAAGACAGGGACTCCTACAATGAGCAGTTCTTC.

The gene calls are TRBV5-6 and TRBJ1-2; D is perhaps TRBD1 (5 bases). The germline gives CDR1 SGHDT, CDR2 YYEEEE. Trimming left V 1 base short and J 4 bases short, with 14 bases between. The CDR3 sequence is 15 residues long. The DNA of the CDR3 is TGTGCCAGCAGCTTGATAGCGGGGGAGTCCTATGGCTACACCTTC. It is translated as CASSLIAGESYGYTF.

The chain employs TRBV13 and TRBJ2-5; D could derive from TRBD1 or TRBD2 (5 bases each). V lost 8 bases and J 0 bases, leaving 10 bases between the germline ends. The CDR3 has 13 amino acids. Looked up from germline, CDR1 is PRHDT and CDR2 is FYEKMQ (reference sequence). The CDR3 DNA follows: TGTGCCAGCCAGAGGGGCAACCAAGAGACCCAGTACTTC. Translating it yields CASQRGNQETQYF.

This chain connects TRBV25-1 to TRBJ2-1; D is perhaps TRBD2 (5 bases). V was cut by 1 base and J by 14 bases, with 9 bases left in between. The CDR3 is 11 residues long. The germline V gene encodes CDR1 MGHDK and CDR2 SYGVNS. Here the CDR3 reads CASSELGVKFF. CDR3 DNA: TGTGCCAGCAGTGAATTGGGAGTCAAGTTCTTC.

The rearrangement joins TRBV3-1 (or the pseudogene TRBV3-2) to TRBJ2-7; 10 bases are shared with TRBD2. CDR3 length: 15 residues. Germline V gene sequence: CDR1 LGHDT, CDR2 YNNKEL (reference sequence). Trimming took 6 bases from V and 2 from J; bases not matched to a gene: 7. Here the CDR3 DNA reads TGTGCCAGCAGACCCGGACTAGCGGATCCCTACGAGCAGTACTTC. This translates into CASRPGLADPYEQYF.